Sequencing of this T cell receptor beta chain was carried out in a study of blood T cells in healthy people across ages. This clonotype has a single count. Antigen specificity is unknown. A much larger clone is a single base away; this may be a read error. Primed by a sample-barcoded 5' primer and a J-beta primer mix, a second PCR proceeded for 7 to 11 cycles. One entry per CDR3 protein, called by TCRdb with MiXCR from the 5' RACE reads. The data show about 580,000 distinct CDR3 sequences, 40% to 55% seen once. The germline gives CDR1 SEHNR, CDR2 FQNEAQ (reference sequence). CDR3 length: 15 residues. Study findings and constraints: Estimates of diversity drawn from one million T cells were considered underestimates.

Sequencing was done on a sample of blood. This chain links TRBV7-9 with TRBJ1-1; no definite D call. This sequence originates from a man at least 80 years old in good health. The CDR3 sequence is CAGSPRTTSNTEAFF. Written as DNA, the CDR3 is TGTGCCGGCAGCCCCCGAACCACTTCGAACACTGAAGCTTTCTTT.